This T cell receptor beta chain comes out of a study of monozygotic twins with inflammatory bowel disease. No T cells were sorted before total RNA was taken from whole blood. TCRdb derives one entry per CDR3 protein from the 5' RACE reads, leaving out DNA. The specimen's table records around 380,000 distinct CDR3 sequences. Per the germline V gene, CDR1 is SGHTA and CDR2 is FQGNSA. The CDR3 runs to 14 residues. J is TRBJ1-6 and V is TRBV7-2; TCRdb indicates TRBD1, and absent DNA this call remains unverified. Source material: blood. This TCR derives from a human donor with ulcerative colitis or Crohn's disease, or a healthy co-twin of an affected twin (not recorded which). The CDR3 here is CASSSRTGQSPLHF.